This passage covers 17 T cell receptor beta chains from one sample sequenced in a study of blood T cell repertoires in COVID-19. Profiling relied on immunoSEQ multiplex PCR, and the TCRdb table lists in-frame clones only, not all of them. The table shows 110,000 to 150,000 clones, with around 83% occurring only once. Sequencing input: peripheral blood. These receptors all come from a human donor in a cohort sampled during active COVID-19.

This chain connects TRBV6-5 to TRBJ2-3, with D perhaps matching TRBD2 (5 bases). The germline V gene encodes CDR1 MNHEY and CDR2 SVGAGI. This CDR3 is 15 amino acids long. V gave up 7 bases and J gave up 2 bases, with 16 bases separating them. The CDR3 bases are TGTGCCAGCAAACCGGACTTCCTCATCACAGATACGCAGTATTTT. Translation gives CASKPDFLITDTQYF.

The chain couples TRBV27 to TRBJ2-1, with TRBD2 matching 7 bases. Trimming took 6 bases from V and 0 from J; bases not matched to a gene: 11. From germline, CDR1 is MNHEY and CDR2 SMNVEV (reference sequence). The CDR3 extends over 17 amino acids. Written as DNA, the CDR3 is TGTGCCAGCAGCCCCGGGACTATACCTAGCTCCTACAATGAGCAGTTCTTC. It yields the protein CASSPGTIPSSYNEQFF.

The chain has TRBV5-1 and TRBJ2-1; the D gene is possibly TRBD2 (5 bases). Trimming cost V 0 bases and J 1 base, with 8 bases left between them. Germline V gives CDR1 SGHRS, CDR2 YFSETQ. This CDR3 region has 15 residues. The CDR3, as DNA: TGCGCCAGCAGCTTGGCAGCGGTATCCTACAATGAGCAGTTCTTC. Protein: CASSLAAVSYNEQFF.

The rearrangement uses TRBV6-5 and TRBJ2-1; maybe TRBD2 (6 bases). The CDR3 totals 14 residues. V dropped 7 bases and J dropped 5 bases, with 15 bases sitting between them. From germline, CDR1 is MNHEY and CDR2 SVGAGI. DNA for the CDR3: TGTGCCAGCAAAAAAGGGGTAGCGGACAATGAGCAGTTCTTC. Amino acids: CASKKGVADNEQFF.

This clone showed up just a few times. The chain carries TRBV5-1 and TRBJ1-4; D is ambiguous. The germline CDR1 and CDR2 sequences are SGHRS and YFSETQ. The ends were cut back, 4 bases at V and 7 bases at J, with 11 bases in the middle. This CDR3 contains 13 residues. Here the CDR3 reads CASSSRVGEKLFF. CDR3 nucleotide sequence: TGCGCCAGCAGCAGTCGGGTGGGTGAAAAACTGTTTTTT.

V usage is TRBV6-1 and J usage is TRBJ1-3; a possible D gene is TRBD1 (6 bases). V was cut by 4 bases and J by 3 bases, with 16 bases left in between. Germline V CDR1 and CDR2: MNHNS, SASEGT. The CDR3 runs 16 residues. As DNA, the CDR3 is TGTGCCAGCAGTGGCCCGACAGGTTCGGATGGAAACACCATATATTTT. This sequence encodes CASSGPTGSDGNTIYF.

This chain joins TRBV3-1 (or the pseudogene TRBV3-2) and TRBJ2-5; no firm D call. The CDR3 has 12 amino acids. With 0 bases removed from V and 6 bases from J, the gap between germline ends came to 5 bases. Germline CDR1 and CDR2: LGHDT and YNNKEL (reference sequence). For the CDR3, the DNA is TGTGCCAGCAGCCAAGATAGAAAGACCCAGTACTTC. This sequence encodes CASSQDRKTQYF.

V is TRBV12-3 or TRBV12-4 and J is TRBJ2-7; 8 bases are a match to TRBD2. J gave up 6 bases and V 8 bases, and 9 bases lay outside the gene matches. This CDR3 is built from 13 residues. CDR3 in amino acids: CASAEREYREQYF. The CDR3, as DNA: TGTGCCAGCGCCGAGCGGGAGTACCGCGAGCAGTACTTC.

In its sample, this clone was seen once. The rearrangement joins TRBV29-1 to TRBJ1-5; 8 positions agree with TRBD1. The CDR3 runs 13 residues. Looked up from germline, CDR1 is SQVTM and CDR2 is ANQGSEA. V was pared by 6 bases and J by 3 bases, with 4 bases of the junction left unmatched. CDR3 sequence: CSVRQGHNQPQHF. Written as DNA, the CDR3 is TGCAGCGTCCGACAGGGGCACAATCAGCCCCAGCATTTT.

This chain links TRBV7-9 with TRBJ2-7; TRBD1 or TRBD2 may be the D gene (6 bases each). CDR1 is SEHNR, CDR2 FQNEAQ, per germline (reference sequence). This CDR3 has 14 amino acids. Trimming took 5 bases from V and 5 from J, leaving 16 bases between them. The CDR3 region has the DNA TGTGCCAGCAGCCTAGGGGGAGGCTACCACGAGCAGTACTTC. It specifies CASSLGGGYHEQYF.

The chain is built from TRBV3-1 (or the pseudogene TRBV3-2) and TRBJ1-2; 7 bases line up with TRBD1. CDR1 is LGHDT and CDR2 is YNNKEL in the germline V gene (reference sequence). The ends lost 0 bases at V and 4 bases at J; junction bases unmatched: 5. This CDR3 has 15 amino acids. CDR3 coding DNA: TGTGCCAGCAGCCAAGAGGCAACAGGGGCCTATGGCTACACCTTC. It codes for CASSQEATGAYGYTF.

This chain uses TRBV28 with TRBJ1-5, with D maybe TRBD1 (6 bases). Germline V gene sequence: CDR1 MDHEN, CDR2 SYDVKM. The CDR3 covers 15 residues. V lost 7 bases and J 3 bases, leaving 16 bases between the germline ends. The CDR3, as DNA: TGTGCCAGCAAGAGTGGGGGCGCGGACAATCAGCCCCAGCATTTT. Protein product: CASKSGGADNQPQHF. Together with reference TRBV28 and TRBJ1-5, the CDR3 gives the full variable domain: DVKVTQSSRYLVKRTGEKVFLECVQDMDHENMFWYRQDPGLGLRLIYFSYDVKMKEKGDIPEGYSVSREKKERFSLILESASTNQTSMYLCASKSGGADNQPQHFGDGTRLSIL.

The chain uses TRBV7-3 and TRBJ2-1; the match to TRBD2 covers 9 bases. V shed 0 bases and J 10 bases; nucleotides not matched to a gene: 13. The CDR3 runs to 17 residues. Germline-derived CDR1 and CDR2 are SGHTA and FQGTGA. The CDR3 DNA follows: TGTGCCAGCAGCTTAACGGGGGGGGGACTAGCCGGGGCGGAGCAGTTCTTC. It translates to CASSLTGGGLAGAEQFF.

The genes are TRBV7-9 and TRBJ2-1, with D perhaps TRBD1 (6 bases). V was clipped by 5 bases and J by 4 bases, with 24 bases between them. The germline V gene encodes CDR1 SEHNR and CDR2 FQNEAQ (reference sequence). The CDR3 is 18 amino acids. As DNA, the CDR3 is TGTGCCAGCAGCACGAGTTGGACAGCTCTTAATTCGTACAATGAGCAGTTCTTC. This translates into CASSTSWTALNSYNEQFF.

The J gene is TRBJ2-7, the V gene TRBV6-6, with 9 bases identical to TRBD2. Losses at the gene ends were 7 bases for V and 6 bases for J; bases not matched to a gene: 13. The CDR3 covers 15 residues. Germline CDR1 and CDR2: MNHNY and SVGAGI (reference sequence). CDR3 residues: CASILGGSGRSEQYF. The CDR3 DNA follows: TGTGCCAGCATCTTAGGGGGTAGCGGGAGAAGCGAGCAGTACTTC.

The chain links TRBV2 to TRBJ2-5; 10 bases align to TRBD2. V gave up 1 base and J gave up 4 bases; unmatched junction bases: 9. Germline-derived CDR1 and CDR2 are SNHLY and FYNNEI. CDR3 length: 17 amino acids. CDR3 nucleotides: TGTGCCAGCAGTGAAGGACTCCTAGCGGGAGTAAGAGAGACCCAGTACTTC. Its translation: CASSEGLLAGVRETQYF.

The chain combines TRBV28 with TRBJ2-7; D possibly corresponds to TRBD2 (7 bases). Trimming shortened V by 6 bases and J by 3 bases, and 18 bases separated the two germline ends. The V gene's germline CDR1 is MDHEN and CDR2 SYDVKM. The CDR3 covers 15 residues. CDR3 amino acids: CASRLGRRGGYEQYF. As DNA, the CDR3 is TGTGCCAGCAGGTTGGGGCGGAGGGGGGGCTACGAGCAGTACTTC. The entire variable domain, with the rest obtained from reference TRBV28 and TRBJ2-7, is as follows: DVKVTQSSRYLVKRTGEKVFLECVQDMDHENMFWYRQDPGLGLRLIYFSYDVKMKEKGDIPEGYSVSREKKERFSLILESASTNQTSMYLCASRLGRRGGYEQYFGPGTRLTVT.